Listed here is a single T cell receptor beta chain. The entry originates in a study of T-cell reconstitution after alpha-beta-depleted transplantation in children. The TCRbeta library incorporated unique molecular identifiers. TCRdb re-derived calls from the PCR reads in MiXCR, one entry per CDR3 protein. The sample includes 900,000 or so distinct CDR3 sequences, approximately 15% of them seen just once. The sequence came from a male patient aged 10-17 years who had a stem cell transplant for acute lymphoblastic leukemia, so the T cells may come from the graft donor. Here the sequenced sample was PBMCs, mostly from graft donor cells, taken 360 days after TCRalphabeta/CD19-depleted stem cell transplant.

As DNA, the CDR3 is TGCGCCAGCAGCTTTGGTAGTAGCGGGATTCAAGAGACCCAGTACTTC. Its protein is CASSFGSSGIQETQYF. The rearrangement links TRBV5-1 to TRBJ2-5; 8 bases agree with TRBD2. CDR1 and CDR2 from the germline V gene are SGHRS and YFSETQ. Trimming cost V 2 bases and J 2 bases; bases outside gene matches: 8. The CDR3 spans 16 residues.